The rows below give T cell receptor beta chains drawn from one sample of a study of graft-versus-host responses after intestinal transplantation. Their antigens remain unidentified. Libraries were prepared by immunoSEQ multiplex PCR; TCRdb keeps only in-frame clonotypes and omits some of them. The sample yields about 90,000 clones, roughly 92% seen once. Sequenced material: unstimulated CD4+ T cells sorted from spleen or lymph node cells, taken before intestinal transplant. The origin of the receptors is a human donor who received an intestinal transplant. The CDR3 runs from the conserved cysteine through the conserved F or W. Each record gives: CDR3 protein, CDR3 DNA, clone size, J gene, D gene, V gene. The D gene is left open where the match is weak. The size of a clone is reported for some rows only, either as once, few or many, or as a class for expanded clones.

CDR3 protein: CASSNLGQNSGNTIYF
CDR3 DNA: TGTGCCAGCAGCAACCTAGGACAAAACTCTGGAAACACCATATATTTT
clone size: NA
J gene: TRBJ1-3
D gene: NA
V gene: TRBV21-1

CDR3 protein: CASSVKLDRPRYNEQFF
CDR3 DNA: TGTGCCAGCAGCGTAAAATTAGACAGACCCCGATACAATGAGCAGTTCTTC
clone size: NA
J gene: TRBJ2-1
D gene: NA
V gene: TRBV9

CDR3 protein: CATRDGAGGNQPQHF
CDR3 DNA: TGTGCCACCAGGGATGGGGCGGGGGGAAATCAGCCCCAGCATTTT
clone size: NA
J gene: TRBJ1-5
D gene: NA
V gene: TRBV19

CDR3 protein: CASSPGQGLGTDTQYF
CDR3 DNA: TGTGCCAGCAGCCCAGGACAGGGTTTGGGCACAGATACGCAGTATTTT
clone size: NA
J gene: TRBJ2-3
D gene: TRBD1
V gene: TRBV5-8

CDR3 protein: CATLRTSGNTGELFF
CDR3 DNA: TGTGCCACTCTTCGGACTAGCGGGAACACCGGGGAGCTGTTTTTT
clone size: NA
J gene: TRBJ2-2
D gene: TRBD2
V gene: TRBV28

CDR3 protein: CASSQGRGSTDTQYF
CDR3 DNA: TGCGCCAGCTCCCAGGGGAGGGGAAGCACAGATACGCAGTATTTT
clone size: NA
J gene: TRBJ2-3
D gene: NA
V gene: TRBV5-1

CDR3 protein: CASSGPGWNEQFF
CDR3 DNA: TGTGCCAGCAGCGGGCCTGGTTGGAATGAGCAGTTCTTC
clone size: NA
J gene: TRBJ2-1
D gene: NA
V gene: TRBV9

CDR3 protein: CASSVDRGVTEAFF
CDR3 DNA: TGCGCCAGCAGCGTTGACAGGGGGGTGACTGAAGCTTTCTTT
clone size: NA
J gene: TRBJ1-1
D gene: TRBD1
V gene: TRBV10-2

CDR3 protein: CASSEFGQPGNVLTF
CDR3 DNA: TGTGCCAGCAGTGAATTTGGACAGCCAGGGAACGTCCTGACTTTC
clone size: NA
J gene: TRBJ2-6
D gene: NA
V gene: TRBV25-1

CDR3 protein: CAWSGQGSQPQHF
CDR3 DNA: TGTGCCTGGAGTGGACAGGGTAGCCAGCCCCAGCATTTT
clone size: NA
J gene: TRBJ1-5
D gene: TRBD1
V gene: TRBV30

CDR3 protein: CASSGRAASYNEQFF
CDR3 DNA: TGTGCCAGCTCCGGTCGGGCGGCCTCCTACAATGAGCAGTTCTTC
clone size: NA
J gene: TRBJ2-1
D gene: NA
V gene: TRBV11-3

CDR3 protein: CASSPQKGLSQETQYF
CDR3 DNA: TGTGCCAGCAGCCCCCAGAAGGGTCTGAGCCAAGAGACCCAGTACTTC
clone size: NA
J gene: TRBJ2-5
D gene: NA
V gene: TRBV11-2

CDR3 protein: CASSLDRGRNQPQHF
CDR3 DNA: TGTGCCAGCAGTTTAGACAGGGGACGCAATCAGCCCCAGCATTTT
clone size: NA
J gene: TRBJ1-5
D gene: TRBD1
V gene: TRBV27

CDR3 protein: CASSYSNTAGNTIYF
CDR3 DNA: TGTGCCAGCAGTTACTCGAACACCGCTGGAAACACCATATATTTT
clone size: NA
J gene: TRBJ1-3
D gene: NA
V gene: TRBV6-9

CDR3 protein: CASTGTGGTGELFF
CDR3 DNA: TGTGCCAGCACAGGGACGGGAGGGACCGGGGAGCTGTTTTTT
clone size: NA
J gene: TRBJ2-2
D gene: TRBD2
V gene: TRBV25-1

CDR3 protein: CASSRTGRMTDTQYF
CDR3 DNA: TGCGCCAGCAGTAGGACAGGGAGGATGACAGATACGCAGTATTTT
clone size: NA
J gene: TRBJ2-3
D gene: TRBD1
V gene: TRBV10-2

CDR3 protein: CASRSGTNTEAFF
CDR3 DNA: TGTGCCAGCAGATCCGGGACCAACACTGAAGCTTTCTTT
clone size: NA
J gene: TRBJ1-1
D gene: NA
V gene: TRBV6-5

CDR3 protein: CASSKLGGRATRYNEQFF
CDR3 DNA: TGTGCCAGCAGTAAGCTAGGGGGGAGGGCCACCCGGTACAATGAGCAGTTCTTC
clone size: NA
J gene: TRBJ2-1
D gene: NA
V gene: TRBV28

CDR3 protein: CASSFRRVATNEKLFF
CDR3 DNA: TGTGCCAGCAGCTTCCGCAGGGTGGCAACTAATGAAAAACTGTTTTTT
clone size: NA
J gene: TRBJ1-4
D gene: NA
V gene: TRBV5-6

CDR3 protein: CASSLQAGSGSEQYF
CDR3 DNA: TGTGCCAGCAGCTTACAGGCGGGTAGCGGGAGCGAGCAGTACTTC
clone size: NA
J gene: TRBJ2-7
D gene: TRBD2
V gene: TRBV7-2

CDR3 protein: CASSNWTSGHSYEQYF
CDR3 DNA: TGCGCCAGCAGCAACTGGACTAGCGGCCACTCCTACGAGCAGTACTTC
clone size: NA
J gene: TRBJ2-7
D gene: TRBD2
V gene: TRBV10-2

CDR3 protein: CAISGVKTKAVSSYNEQFF
CDR3 DNA: TGTGCCATCAGTGGGGTAAAAACTAAAGCGGTTAGCTCCTACAATGAGCAGTTCTTC
clone size: NA
J gene: TRBJ2-1
D gene: NA
V gene: TRBV10-3

CDR3 protein: CASVQGKVYGYTF
CDR3 DNA: TGTGCCAGCGTCCAGGGGAAGGTCTATGGCTACACCTTC
clone size: NA
J gene: TRBJ1-2
D gene: NA
V gene: TRBV28

CDR3 protein: CASSREAGALYEQYF
CDR3 DNA: TGTGCCAGCAGCCGAGAAGCGGGAGCCCTCTACGAGCAGTACTTC
clone size: few
J gene: TRBJ2-7
D gene: TRBD2
V gene: TRBV5-4

CDR3 protein: CASSPVAGGEDTQYF
CDR3 DNA: TGTGCCAGCAGCCCAGTAGCGGGAGGGGAGGATACGCAGTATTTT
clone size: NA
J gene: TRBJ2-3
D gene: TRBD2
V gene: TRBV11-2

CDR3 protein: CASSNRGSYEQYF
CDR3 DNA: TGTGCCAGCAGTAACAGGGGCTCCTACGAGCAGTACTTC
clone size: NA
J gene: TRBJ2-7
D gene: TRBD1
V gene: TRBV27

CDR3 protein: CASSDYRDSEQYF
CDR3 DNA: TGCGCCAGCAGTGACTACAGGGATTCCGAGCAGTACTTC
clone size: NA
J gene: TRBJ2-7
D gene: NA
V gene: TRBV10-1

CDR3 protein: CASSGSTDTQYF
CDR3 DNA: TGTGCCAGTAGCGGGAGTACAGATACGCAGTATTTT
clone size: NA
J gene: TRBJ2-3
D gene: TRBD2
V gene: TRBV10-3

CDR3 protein: CASSQASGRLGEQFF
CDR3 DNA: TGTGCCAGCAGCCAGGCTAGCGGGAGACTGGGTGAGCAGTTCTTC
clone size: NA
J gene: TRBJ2-1
D gene: TRBD2
V gene: TRBV4-2

CDR3 protein: CAWTPGGGADTQYF
CDR3 DNA: TGTGCCTGGACCCCAGGGGGCGGCGCAGATACGCAGTATTTT
clone size: NA
J gene: TRBJ2-3
D gene: TRBD1
V gene: TRBV30

CDR3 protein: CASSLYRGDTGELFF
CDR3 DNA: TGTGCCAGCAGCTTGTACAGGGGGGACACCGGGGAGCTGTTTTTT
clone size: NA
J gene: TRBJ2-2
D gene: TRBD1
V gene: TRBV11-2

CDR3 protein: CASSLDRDYGYTF
CDR3 DNA: TGTGCCAGCTCCCTCGACAGGGACTATGGCTACACCTTC
clone size: NA
J gene: TRBJ1-2
D gene: TRBD1
V gene: TRBV18

CDR3 protein: CASSFGREDYGYTF
CDR3 DNA: TGTGCCAGCAGCTTCGGCAGGGAAGACTATGGCTACACCTTC
clone size: NA
J gene: TRBJ1-2
D gene: NA
V gene: TRBV11-3

CDR3 protein: CASSFVKNTEAFF
CDR3 DNA: TGTGCCAGCAGCTTCGTAAAGAACACTGAAGCTTTCTTT
clone size: NA
J gene: TRBJ1-1
D gene: NA
V gene: TRBV7-9

CDR3 protein: CASSLGRASENIQYF
CDR3 DNA: TGTGCCAGCAGCTTAGGAAGGGCCTCTGAAAACATTCAGTACTTC
clone size: NA
J gene: TRBJ2-4
D gene: NA
V gene: TRBV7-8

CDR3 protein: CASSQPQGDYGYTF
CDR3 DNA: TGTGCCAGCAGCCAACCTCAGGGAGACTATGGCTACACCTTC
clone size: once
J gene: TRBJ1-2
D gene: NA
V gene: TRBV5-5

CDR3 protein: CASSEGSNYGYTF
CDR3 DNA: TGTGCCAGCAGTGAGGGATCTAACTATGGCTACACCTTC
clone size: few
J gene: TRBJ1-2
D gene: NA
V gene: TRBV2